This T cell receptor (beta chain) originates from a study of tumor-infiltrating lymphocytes in localized non-small cell lung cancer. TCRdb's table, derived via immunoSEQ multiplex PCR, lists solely in-frame clones and lacks some. The table has some 15,000 clones, 70% to 75% seen once. Looked up from germline, CDR1 is LNHDA and CDR2 is SQIVND (reference sequence). The J segment lost 3 bases and the V segment lost 3 bases, leaving 3 bases of the junction unmatched. The CDR3 extends over 15 amino acids. On this clone itself: Its specificity is unknown.

Findings of the study overall: IM1 and IM2 tumors showed no difference in T-cell fraction. Tumor T-cell fraction from TCR sequencing was not associated with recurrence-free survival (p = 0.61).

Sample: lung tumor tissue. The chain has TRBV19 and TRBJ2-3; 10 nucleotides match TRBD2. The clonotype comes from a human donor with non-small cell lung cancer. CDR3 sequence: CASSILAGATDTQYF. The CDR3, as DNA: TGTGCCAGTAGTATCCTAGCGGGAGCAACAGATACGCAGTATTTT.